This TCR beta chain was captured by sequencing in a study of monozygotic twins with inflammatory bowel disease. General observations from the study: Clonotype overlap with others was lower in IBD patients than in healthy twins, a difference that was greatest with disease activity. Healthy co-twins exceeded IBD patients in TCRbeta diversity as measured by inverse Simpson.

A remark on this clonotype: The target antigen is unknown.

This CDR3 has 15 residues. Germline CDR1 is LNHDA and CDR2 is SQIVND (reference sequence). Per sample, reverse transcription was split into eight reactions. After re-calling the 5' RACE reads, TCRdb lists one entry per CDR3 protein, DNA absent. The sample data list around 450,000 distinct CDR3 sequences. The rearrangement joins TRBV19 to TRBJ2-1; TCRdb designates TRBD2, a call that cannot be tested without DNA. The sequence derives from a human donor with ulcerative colitis or Crohn's disease, or a healthy co-twin of an affected twin (not recorded which). Sequencing was done on a sample of blood. The CDR3 loop reads CASSIAGGPANEQFF.